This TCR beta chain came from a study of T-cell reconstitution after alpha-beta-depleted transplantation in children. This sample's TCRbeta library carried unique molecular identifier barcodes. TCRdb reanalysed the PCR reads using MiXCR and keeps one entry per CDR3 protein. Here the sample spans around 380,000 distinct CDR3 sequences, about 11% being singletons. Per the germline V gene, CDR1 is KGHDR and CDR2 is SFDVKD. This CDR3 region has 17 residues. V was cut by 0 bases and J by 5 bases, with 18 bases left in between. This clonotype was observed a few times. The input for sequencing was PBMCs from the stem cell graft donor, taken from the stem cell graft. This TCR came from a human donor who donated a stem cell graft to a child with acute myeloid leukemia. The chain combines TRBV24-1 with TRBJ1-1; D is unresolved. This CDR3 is CATSDLWLGPEGTEAFF. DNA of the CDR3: TGTGCCACCAGTGATTTGTGGCTTGGGCCAGAAGGGACTGAAGCTTTCTTT.